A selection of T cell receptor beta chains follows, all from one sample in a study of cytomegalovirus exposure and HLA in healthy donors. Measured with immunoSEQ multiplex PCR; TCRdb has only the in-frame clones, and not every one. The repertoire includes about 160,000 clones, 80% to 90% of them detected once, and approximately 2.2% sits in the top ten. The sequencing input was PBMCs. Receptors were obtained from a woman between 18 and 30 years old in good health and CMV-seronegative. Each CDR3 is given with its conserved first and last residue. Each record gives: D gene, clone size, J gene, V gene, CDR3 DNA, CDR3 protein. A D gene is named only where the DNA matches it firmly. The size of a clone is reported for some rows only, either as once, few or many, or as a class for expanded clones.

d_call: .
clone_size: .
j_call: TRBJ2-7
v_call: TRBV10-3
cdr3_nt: TGTGCCATCAGTGTCCAAGGCGCCGGGGACTACGAGCAGTACTTC
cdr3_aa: CAISVQGAGDYEQYF

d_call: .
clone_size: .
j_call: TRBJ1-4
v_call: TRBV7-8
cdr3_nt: TGTGCCAGCAGCCATCAAACAGGGACTAATGAAAAACTGTTTTTT
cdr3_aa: CASSHQTGTNEKLFF

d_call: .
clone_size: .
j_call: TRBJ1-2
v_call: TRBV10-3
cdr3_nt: TGTGCCATCAGTGGGCGGGTTAACTATGGCTACACCTTC
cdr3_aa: CAISGRVNYGYTF

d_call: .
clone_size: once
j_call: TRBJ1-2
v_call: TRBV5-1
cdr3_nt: TGCGCCAGCAGGGGCACGGTAAATTCTAACTATGGCTACACCTTC
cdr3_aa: CASRGTVNSNYGYTF

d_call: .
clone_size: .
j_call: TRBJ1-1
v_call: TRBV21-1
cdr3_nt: TGTGCCAGCAGCAAAGAAAGGGGGCAGGGCACTGAAGCTTTCTTT
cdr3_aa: CASSKERGQGTEAFF

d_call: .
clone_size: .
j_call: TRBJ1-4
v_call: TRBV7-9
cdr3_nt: TGTGCCAGCAGCTTACGATCAGGGGAGACGCTAACTAATGAAAAACTGTTTTTT
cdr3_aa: CASSLRSGETLTNEKLFF

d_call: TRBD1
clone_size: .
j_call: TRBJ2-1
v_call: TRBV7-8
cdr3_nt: TGTGCCAGCAGGTATTCCATCAACAGGGGGAACAATGAGCAGTTCTTC
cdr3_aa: CASRYSINRGNNEQFF

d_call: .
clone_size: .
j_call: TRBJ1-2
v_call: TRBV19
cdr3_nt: TGTGCCAGTACCCCACAGCGGACCCTAACTAACTATGGCTACACCTTC
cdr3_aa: CASTPQRTLTNYGYTF

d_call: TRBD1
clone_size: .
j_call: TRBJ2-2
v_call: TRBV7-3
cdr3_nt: TGTGCCAGCAGCTTTACAGGGGATAACACCGGGGAGCTGTTTTTT
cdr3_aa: CASSFTGDNTGELFF

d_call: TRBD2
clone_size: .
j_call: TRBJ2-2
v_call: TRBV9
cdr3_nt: TGTGCCAGCAGCGCGGGACTAGCGGGAGGAGCCGGGGAGCTGTTTTTT
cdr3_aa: CASSAGLAGGAGELFF

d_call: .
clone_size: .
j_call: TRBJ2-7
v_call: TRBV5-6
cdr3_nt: TGTGCCAGCAGCTGGAGGGACGGGACTTACGAGCAGTACTTC
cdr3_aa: CASSWRDGTYEQYF

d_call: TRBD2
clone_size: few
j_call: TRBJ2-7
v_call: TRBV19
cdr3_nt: TGTGCCACGACTAGCGGCTACGAGCAGTACTTC
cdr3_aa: CATTSGYEQYF

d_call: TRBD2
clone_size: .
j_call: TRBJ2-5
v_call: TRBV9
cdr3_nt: TGTGCCAGCAGCGAGGAGTCACGGCGGGAGGAGACCCAGTACTTC
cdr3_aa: CASSEESRREETQYF

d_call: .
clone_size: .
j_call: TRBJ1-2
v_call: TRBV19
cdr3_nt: TGTGCCAGTATCCAGGGGAACTATGGCTACACCTTC
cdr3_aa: CASIQGNYGYTF

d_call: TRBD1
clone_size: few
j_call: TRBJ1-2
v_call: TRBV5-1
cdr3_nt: TGCGCCAGCAGCCGATCCGGGACAGAGTATGGCTACACCTTC
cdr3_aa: CASSRSGTEYGYTF

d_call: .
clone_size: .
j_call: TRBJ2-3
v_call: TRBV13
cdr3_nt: TGTGCCAGCAGCTTAGGCAGGGGAGATACGCAGTATTTT
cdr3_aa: CASSLGRGDTQYF

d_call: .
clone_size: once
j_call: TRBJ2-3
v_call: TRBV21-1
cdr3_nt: TGTGCCAGCAGCAAAGCCACGGGGGGGCCGACAGATACGCAGTATTTT
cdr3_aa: CASSKATGGPTDTQYF

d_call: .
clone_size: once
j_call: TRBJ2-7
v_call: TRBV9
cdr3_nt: TGTGCCAGCAGCCTTGGGGAGGGGGGAGGCTACGAGCAGTACTTC
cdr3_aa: CASSLGEGGGYEQYF

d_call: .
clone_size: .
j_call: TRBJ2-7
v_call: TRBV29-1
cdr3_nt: TGCAGCGTTGAAGAGAATGGGCAGGGAAACGAGCAGTACTTC
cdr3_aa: CSVEENGQGNEQYF

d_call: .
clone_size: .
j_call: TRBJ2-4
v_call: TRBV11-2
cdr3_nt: TGTGCCAGCAGTACAACAGGGGCCAAAAACATTCAGTACTTC
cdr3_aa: CASSTTGAKNIQYF

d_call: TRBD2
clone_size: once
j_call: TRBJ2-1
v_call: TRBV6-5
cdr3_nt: TGTGCCAGCAGTCAAGGACTAGCGGCTACTGAGCAGTTCTTC
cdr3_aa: CASSQGLAATEQFF

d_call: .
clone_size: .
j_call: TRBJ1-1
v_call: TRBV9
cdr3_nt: TGTGCCAGCAGCGGCGGGAGGAGCACTGAAGCTTTCTTT
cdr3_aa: CASSGGRSTEAFF

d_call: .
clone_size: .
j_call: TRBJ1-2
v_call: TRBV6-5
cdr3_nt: TGTGCCAGCAGTTACTCGATGACAGCTAACTATGGCTACACCTTC
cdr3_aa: CASSYSMTANYGYTF

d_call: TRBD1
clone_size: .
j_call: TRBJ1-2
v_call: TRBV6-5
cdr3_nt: TGTGCCAGCAGTTACTCGGACAGGGCAAGCTACACCTTC
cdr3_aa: CASSYSDRASYTF

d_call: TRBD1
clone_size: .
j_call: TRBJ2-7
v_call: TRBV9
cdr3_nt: TGTGCCAGCAGCGTCCTAGGACAGGGGGACTACGAGCAGTACTTC
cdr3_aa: CASSVLGQGDYEQYF

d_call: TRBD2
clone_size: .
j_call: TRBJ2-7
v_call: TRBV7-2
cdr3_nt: TGTGCCAGCAGCTTTGGACTAGCGGGGACTTACGAGCAGTACTTC
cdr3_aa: CASSFGLAGTYEQYF

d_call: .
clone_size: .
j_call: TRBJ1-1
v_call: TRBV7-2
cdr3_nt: TGTGCCAGCAGCTTAGTCATCCCAGGGACTGAAGCTTTCTTT
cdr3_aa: CASSLVIPGTEAFF

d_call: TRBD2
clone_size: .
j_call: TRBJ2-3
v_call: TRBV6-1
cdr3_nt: TGTGCCATCGTTAGCGGGGGTGCCACAGATACGCAGTATTTT
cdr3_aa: CAIVSGGATDTQYF

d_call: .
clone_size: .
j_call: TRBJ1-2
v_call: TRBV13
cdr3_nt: TGTGCCAGCAGCTTAGGCCTGCGAAGAGGGGGCTACACCTTC
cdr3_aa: CASSLGLRRGGYTF

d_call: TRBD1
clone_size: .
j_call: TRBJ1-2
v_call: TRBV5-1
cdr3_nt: TGCGCCAGCAGCCCGGGGACAGTGGAGCCAAACTATGGCTACACCTTC
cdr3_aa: CASSPGTVEPNYGYTF

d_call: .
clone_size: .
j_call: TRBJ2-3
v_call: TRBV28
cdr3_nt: TGTGCCAGCAGGATCCGGAGAGGGGGAGTAGGAGATACGCAGTATTTT
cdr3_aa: CASRIRRGGVGDTQYF

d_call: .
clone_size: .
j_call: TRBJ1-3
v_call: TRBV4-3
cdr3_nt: TGCGCCAGCAGCCAAGATCGTTTAACAGGAAACACCATATATTTT
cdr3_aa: CASSQDRLTGNTIYF

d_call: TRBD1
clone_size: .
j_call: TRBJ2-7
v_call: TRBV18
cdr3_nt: TGTGCCAGCTCACCACCCCGACAGGGCGTCAACGAGCAGTACTTC
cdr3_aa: CASSPPRQGVNEQYF

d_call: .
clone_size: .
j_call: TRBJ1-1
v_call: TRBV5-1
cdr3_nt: TGCGCCAGCAGCTTGGAGCGGGTTAGAAGCGATGAAGCTTTCTTT
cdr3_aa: CASSLERVRSDEAFF

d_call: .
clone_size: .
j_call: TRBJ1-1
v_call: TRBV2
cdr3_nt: TGTGCCAGCACCGGGGGGGCGGGCACTGAAGCTTTCTTT
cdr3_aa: CASTGGAGTEAFF

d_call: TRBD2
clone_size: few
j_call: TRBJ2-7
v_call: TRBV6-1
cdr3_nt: TGTGCCGGAACGACTAGCGGGCTACCCTACGAGCAGTACTTC
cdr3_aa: CAGTTSGLPYEQYF

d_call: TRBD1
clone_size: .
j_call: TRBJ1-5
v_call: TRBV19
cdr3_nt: TGTGCCAGTAGTGCCGGGACAGGATTCAATAAGGCCCAGCATTTT
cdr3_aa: CASSAGTGFNKAQHF

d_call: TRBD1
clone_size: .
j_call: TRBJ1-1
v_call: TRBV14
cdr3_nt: TGTGCCAGCAGCCAATTTAGACAGGGGGCCTTGGACATGAACACTGAAGCTTTCTTT
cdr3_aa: CASSQFRQGALDMNTEAFF

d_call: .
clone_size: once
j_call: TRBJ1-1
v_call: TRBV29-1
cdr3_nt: TGCAGCGTTCTGGGGGGGGCGGTCTTT
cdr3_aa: CSVLGGAVF

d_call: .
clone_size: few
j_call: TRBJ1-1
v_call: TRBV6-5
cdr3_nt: TGTGCCAGCACTTATCGACGGGACACTGAAGCTTTCTTT
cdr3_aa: CASTYRRDTEAFF

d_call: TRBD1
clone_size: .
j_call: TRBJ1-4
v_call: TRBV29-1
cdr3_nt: TGCAGCGTTACCGGGACAGGGGCCTCTGCAACTAATGAAAAACTGTTTTTT
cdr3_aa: CSVTGTGASATNEKLFF

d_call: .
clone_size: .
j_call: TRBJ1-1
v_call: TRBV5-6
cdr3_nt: TGTGCCAGCAGCTTGGAAATGGGCCCAATGAACACTGAAGCTTTCTTT
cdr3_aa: CASSLEMGPMNTEAFF

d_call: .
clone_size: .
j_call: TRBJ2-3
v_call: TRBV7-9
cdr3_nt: TGTGCCAGCAGCCCTACGAGCACAGATACGCAGTATTTT
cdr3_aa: CASSPTSTDTQYF

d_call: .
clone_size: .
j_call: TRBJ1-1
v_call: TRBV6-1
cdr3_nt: TGTGCCAGCAGTGAAGGCCCAGAATTGAACACTGAAGCTTTCTTT
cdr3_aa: CASSEGPELNTEAFF